This entry is about one TCR beta chain. These data belong to a study of blood T cell repertoires in COVID-19. The overall study: The United States, Italy and Spain were the sources of the acute and convalescent COVID-19 samples. In each case, the material was cDNA or gDNA derived from T cells, B-cell-depleted T cells, or PBMCs.

Trimming took off 2 bases at V and 1 base at J, with 9 bases between the two ends. Germline-derived CDR1 and CDR2 are MNHEY and SVGEGT. This CDR3 is 15 amino acids long. In the original processing: Cell counts per sample came from amplifying reference gene primers. The protocol was immunoSEQ multiplex PCR, while the TCRdb copy is restricted to in-frame clones and leaves out a portion. The DNA gave D and trimming, while V, J and clone size come from that table. The sample includes about 77,000 clones, less than 85% of them seen just once. This receptor was obtained from a woman aged 70-85 years with acute or convalescent COVID-19. The sequencing sample was made of peripheral blood. The rearrangement uses TRBV6-2 or TRBV6-3 and TRBJ1-5; maybe TRBD1 (5 bases). CDR3 DNA sequence: TGTGCCAGCAGTTACCTCCACAGGAGCAATCAGCCCCAGCATTTT. It yields the protein CASSYLHRSNQPQHF.